One and the same sample provided the 32 T cell receptor beta chains below, sequenced in a study of PD-1 blockade in classical Hodgkin lymphoma. The time point here: cycle 4 day 1 (C4D1), after 6 weeks of nivolumab. Brentuximab vedotin exposure varied among the patients, all of whom had relapsed after autologous stem cell transplantation. Repertoires were generated with immunoSEQ multiplex PCR, while TCRdb's copy carries only in-frame clones and drops some. The data show some 90,000 clones, about three quarters seen once. Sequenced here: peripheral blood mononuclear cells (PBMCs), sampled before the fourth cycle of nivolumab. The source of these receptors is a human donor with classical Hodgkin lymphoma.

V is TRBV30 and J is TRBJ1-4; D ambiguous. The CDR3 loop spans 16 amino acids. Trimming took off 2 bases at V and 4 bases at J, with 17 bases between the two ends. CDR1 and CDR2 from the germline V gene are GTSNPN and SVGIG (reference sequence). DNA for the CDR3: TGTGCCTGGAGTACCCGACCCCACCGGGGTAATGAAAAACTGTTTTTT. Amino acid sequence: CAWSTRPHRGNEKLFF.

In this sample, this clone turned up a few times. The genes are TRBV7-9 and TRBJ2-7; D might be TRBD1 or TRBD2, each matching 5 bases. CDR1 and CDR2 from the germline V gene are SEHNR and FQNEAQ (reference sequence). The CDR3 is 15 residues long. Trimming cost V 11 bases and J 6 bases, with 26 bases left between them. CDR3 residues: CAGESSSDPGREQYF. The CDR3 DNA follows: TGTGCCGGAGAGTCTAGCTCGGACCCGGGGCGCGAGCAGTACTTC.

The chain carries TRBV5-1 and TRBJ2-1, with 10 bases fitting TRBD2. This CDR3 is built from 14 residues. The germline gives CDR1 SGHRS, CDR2 YFSETQ. Trimming removed 2 bases from V and 8 bases from J; junction bases left unmatched: 4. The CDR3: CASSFSGGADEQFF. CDR3 nucleotide sequence: TGCGCCAGCAGCTTCAGCGGGGGGGCTGATGAGCAGTTCTTC.

The genes are TRBV6-6 and TRBJ2-7; possibly TRBD1 for D (6 bases). CDR3 length: 12 amino acids. Germline V gene data show CDR1 as MNHNY and CDR2 as SVGAGI (reference sequence). V was pared by 4 bases and J by 3 bases, with 7 bases between. The CDR3 region is CASSLDSYEQYF. The CDR3 nucleotides read TGTGCCAGCAGTTTGGACAGCTACGAGCAGTACTTC.

This chain links TRBV7-2 with TRBJ1-5, with TRBD1 as a possible D gene (5 bases). Trimming cost V 5 bases and J 2 bases, with 10 bases left between them. CDR1 SGHTA and CDR2 FQGNSA come from the germline V gene. CDR3 length equals 14 residues. DNA for the CDR3: TGTGCCAGCAGCCAGGGCGCTGGCAATCAGCCCCAGCATTTT. Amino acid sequence: CASSQGAGNQPQHF. The variable domain in full, with the rest retrieved from reference TRBV7-2 and TRBJ1-5, is GAGVSQSPSNKVTEKGKDVELRCDPISGHTALYWYRQSLGQGLEFLIYFQGNSAPDKSGLPSDRFSAERTGGSVSTLTIQRTQQEDSAVYLCASSQGAGNQPQHFGDGTRLSIL.

This clone was seen only once. The chain recombines TRBV10-1 with TRBJ2-5, with 12 bases identical to TRBD1. CDR3 length: 14 amino acids. V lost 6 bases and J lost 4; bases outside the gene matches: 3. CDR1 is WNHNN, CDR2 SYGVQD, per germline (reference sequence). The CDR3 DNA reads as TGCGCCAGCAGCGGGGACAGGGGGCGAGAGACCCAGTACTTC. Protein sequence: CASSGDRGRETQYF.

The chain has TRBV4-2 and TRBJ2-1; D possibly matches TRBD1 or TRBD2 (5 bases each). Trimming cost V 0 bases and J 0 bases, with 15 bases left between them. Germline lookup yields CDR1 LGHNA and CDR2 YNFKEQ. This CDR3 is built from 18 residues. This CDR3 reads CASSQDLGTKSSYNEQFF. The CDR3 region has the DNA TGTGCCAGCAGCCAAGATTTAGGGACCAAGAGCTCCTACAATGAGCAGTTCTTC.

This clone has only one observation. The chain combines TRBV28 with TRBJ2-7; D is unresolved. CDR1 and CDR2 (germline): MDHEN, SYDVKM. The CDR3 sequence is 17 residues long. Trimming removed 0 bases at V and 3 bases at J, with 18 bases between. In nucleotides, the CDR3 is TGTGCCAGCAGTTTATGGGCCCGCGGAACAGACCACTACGAGCAGTACTTC. It is translated as CASSLWARGTDHYEQYF.

This clone appeared once. V and J are TRBV5-1 and TRBJ2-7; the match to TRBD2 covers 11 bases. The CDR3 has 16 amino acids. The germline CDR1 and CDR2 sequences are SGHRS and YFSETQ. Trimming took 0 bases from V and 2 from J; bases not matched to a gene: 4. DNA of the CDR3: TGCGCCAGCAGCTTGGGCCTAGCGGGAGGTGCCTACGAGCAGTACTTC. This sequence encodes CASSLGLAGGAYEQYF. The complete variable domain, with remaining parts taken from reference TRBV5-1 and TRBJ2-7, reads KAGVTQTPRYLIKTRGQQVTLSCSPISGHRSVSWYQQTPGQGLQFLFEYFSETQRNKGNFPGRFSGRQFSNSRSEMNVSTLELGDSALYLCASSLGLAGGAYEQYFGPGTRLTVT.

Here the CDR3 DNA reads TGTGCCAGCAGCGCGGGGACAGTCACTAGGGACACTGAAGCTTTCTTT. This translates into CASSAGTVTRDTEAFF. The chain employs TRBV7-9 and TRBJ1-1; 7 positions match TRBD1. Germline V gene sequence: CDR1 SEHNR, CDR2 FQNEAQ (reference sequence). The length of the CDR3 is 16 residues. With V trimmed by 5 bases and J by 3 bases, 12 bases remained unmatched.

The chain carries TRBV5-5 and TRBJ1-3; a weak D match, TRBD1 (5 bases). The CDR3 is 16 residues long. Between the trimmed V and J ends, which lost 1 base and 0 bases, there was a span of 11 bases. Looked up from germline, CDR1 is SGHKS and CDR2 is YYEKEE (reference sequence). The DNA for the CDR3 is TGTGCCAGCAGCTTGCAGGGAAGGGACTCTGGAAACACCATATATTTT. Its protein is CASSLQGRDSGNTIYF.

This clone occurred once. J is TRBJ2-7 and V is TRBV2; D gene unclear. The length of the CDR3 is 14 residues. Germline V gives CDR1 SNHLY, CDR2 FYNNEI. Trimming took 7 bases from V and 6 from J, leaving 19 bases between them. The CDR3 region is CASKGFSSDGEQYF. In nucleotides, the CDR3 is TGTGCCAGCAAAGGATTCTCGAGCGACGGCGAGCAGTACTTC.

This clone occurred once. The chain joins TRBV19 to TRBJ2-3; the D gene is possibly TRBD1 (5 bases). This CDR3 is 15 amino acids long. Trimming pared 3 bases from V and 5 bases from J, leaving 15 bases between. Germline CDR1 is LNHDA and CDR2 is SQIVND (reference sequence). DNA of the CDR3: TGTGCCAGTAGTATTTCAGGCAGGGTGATAGATACGCAGTATTTT. It encodes CASSISGRVIDTQYF.

V and J are TRBV7-9 and TRBJ1-1; a weak D match, TRBD1 (5 bases). Germline CDR1 SEHNR, CDR2 FQNEAQ (reference sequence). The length of the CDR3 is 14 residues. Trimming left V 4 bases short and J 4 bases short, with 13 bases between. The chain's CDR3 is CASSSSGGVTEAFF. The CDR3 bases are TGTGCCAGCAGCTCCTCGGGGGGGGTCACTGAAGCTTTCTTT. The whole variable domain, remainder taken from reference TRBV7-9 and TRBJ1-1, is DTGVSQNPRHKITKRGQNVTFRCDPISEHNRLYWYRQTLGQGPEFLTYFQNEAQLEKSRLLSDRFSAERPKGSFSTLEIQRTEQGDSAMYLCASSSSGGVTEAFFGQGTRLTVV.

The rearrangement uses TRBV7-2 and TRBJ1-2; tentatively, D is TRBD1 (5 bases). CDR1 and CDR2 from the germline V gene are SGHTA and FQGNSA. CDR3 length: 15 residues. V was pared by 0 bases and J by 3 bases, with 11 bases between. The CDR3 is CASSLAVGAHYGYTF. DNA of the CDR3: TGTGCCAGCAGCTTAGCAGTAGGGGCCCACTATGGCTACACCTTC.

In its sample, this clone was seen once. Other DNA sequences within the sample encode an identical CDR3. The chain has TRBV15 and TRBJ2-5; D is unresolved. Between the trimmed V and J ends, which lost 1 base and 4 bases, there was a span of 1 base. This CDR3 is built from 11 residues. From germline, CDR1 is LNHNV and CDR2 YYDKDF (reference sequence). The CDR3 is CATSRGETQYF. DNA of the CDR3: TGTGCCACCAGCAGAGGAGAGACCCAGTACTTC.

The chain uses TRBV28 and TRBJ1-5; D ambiguous. V lost 1 base and J 4 bases, leaving 17 bases between the germline ends. This CDR3 has 17 amino acids. Germline CDR1 and CDR2: MDHEN and SYDVKM. This CDR3 is CASSLSPGPQTNQPQHF. In nucleotides, the CDR3 is TGTGCCAGCAGTTTATCGCCGGGTCCCCAGACAAATCAGCCCCAGCATTTT.

This chain uses TRBV18 with TRBJ1-2; 8 nucleotides align to TRBD1. After removal of 2 bases from V and 4 bases from J, the junction contained 12 bases not matched to a gene. Per germline, CDR1 KGHSH and CDR2 LQKENI. The CDR3 length is 17 residues. The DNA for the CDR3 is TGTGCCAGCTCACCAGGGCGGCCCGGACAGGGACCCTATGGCTACACCTTC. Its protein is CASSPGRPGQGPYGYTF.

The chain couples TRBV6-1 to TRBJ1-2; D is undetermined. The CDR3 has 11 amino acids. Germline values: CDR1 MNHNS, CDR2 SASEGT. Trimming removed 5 bases at V and 7 bases at J, with 8 bases between. This chain's CDR3 is CASSSPGGYTF. CDR3 coding DNA: TGTGCCAGCAGTTCCCCCGGTGGCTACACCTTC.

This chain uses TRBV6-1 with TRBJ2-1, with 7 bases lining up with TRBD1. V dropped 3 bases and J dropped 12; count of bases not matched to a gene: 8. CDR1 is MNHNS, CDR2 SASEGT, per germline. The CDR3 covers 13 residues. The CDR3 loop is CASSELGTELQFF. In nucleotides, the CDR3 is TGTGCCAGCAGTGAGTTGGGGACAGAATTGCAGTTCTTC.

The chain recombines TRBV27 with TRBJ2-6; a weak D match, TRBD1 (5 bases). Germline values: CDR1 MNHEY, CDR2 SMNVEV (reference sequence). This CDR3 comprises 17 residues. V was shortened by 6 bases and J by 0 bases, with 15 bases between the two germline ends. The CDR3 nucleotides are TGTGCCAGCAGGATCCTAGGGGCCAACTCTGGGGCCAACGTCCTGACTTTC. Its translation is CASRILGANSGANVLTF.

The chain combines TRBV30 with TRBJ2-1; 9 nucleotides agree with TRBD1. Trimming took 6 bases from V and 9 from J; bases not matched to a gene: 6. The germline V gene has CDR1 GTSNPN and CDR2 SVGIG (reference sequence). The CDR3 length is 12 residues. The CDR3 sequence: CACLTGGTEQFF. In DNA form, the CDR3 reads TGTGCCTGTTTGACAGGGGGAACTGAGCAGTTCTTC.

The chain links TRBV7-3 to TRBJ2-3, with 10 bases aligning to TRBD2. CDR3 length: 17 amino acids. Germline loops: CDR1 SGHTA, CDR2 FQGTGA. The V segment lost 4 bases and the J segment 2 bases; nucleotides outside the gene matches: 9. CDR3 protein: CASSSPSLAGDTDTQYF. The CDR3 nucleotides read TGTGCCAGCAGCTCCCCGTCGCTAGCGGGGGACACAGATACGCAGTATTTT.

V usage is TRBV6-5 and J usage is TRBJ1-1; perhaps TRBD1 as D (5 bases). Trimming took off 7 bases at V and 4 bases at J, with 16 bases between the two ends. The CDR3 has 14 amino acids. Germline CDR1 is MNHEY and CDR2 is SVGAGI. The CDR3 nucleotides are TGTGCCAGCAAGTTGATGTGGGGGACCACTGAAGCTTTCTTT. It encodes CASKLMWGTTEAFF.

The chain joins TRBV7-2 to TRBJ1-1, with 8 nucleotides matching TRBD1. The CDR3 runs 17 residues. Germline loops: CDR1 SGHTA, CDR2 FQGNSA. V lost 5 bases and J lost 0; bases outside the gene matches: 11. The DNA for the CDR3 is TGTGCCAGCAGCCTCAGGACAGGGCTATACATGAACACTGAAGCTTTCTTT. It encodes CASSLRTGLYMNTEAFF.

The sample holds a few counts of this clone. V is TRBV7-2 and J is TRBJ1-2; a weak D match, TRBD1 (5 bases). The CDR3 covers 15 residues. Germline CDR1 and CDR2: SGHTA and FQGNSA. Trimming removed 3 bases from V and 6 bases from J, with 17 bases in between. As DNA, the CDR3 is TGTGCCAGCAGCTTTAAGGCAGGGCCCAGGGATGGCTACACCTTC. Residues: CASSFKAGPRDGYTF.

The chain recombines TRBV19 with TRBJ2-6; D is unresolved. CDR3 size: 15 residues. Germline V gene lookup returns CDR1 LNHDA and CDR2 SQIVND (reference sequence). V was cut by 1 base and J by 0 bases, with 4 bases left in between. CDR3 residues: CASSIGASGANVLTF. Here the CDR3 DNA reads TGTGCCAGTAGTATAGGGGCCTCTGGGGCCAACGTCCTGACTTTC.

This clone was seen once. This rearrangement joins TRBV2 to TRBJ1-4; D is perhaps TRBD1 (5 bases). Germline V CDR1 and CDR2: SNHLY, FYNNEI. V gave up 7 bases and J gave up 3 bases, with 12 bases separating them. The CDR3 consists of 14 residues. The CDR3 protein is CASTLMGANEKLFF. CDR3 nucleotides: TGTGCCAGCACGCTGATGGGGGCTAATGAAAAACTGTTTTTT.

The chain's CDR3 is CASSLLGRPGIKSGELFF. CDR3 nucleotide sequence: TGTGCCAGCAGTTTATTGGGCCGGCCAGGAATTAAGTCCGGGGAGCTGTTTTTT. The chain combines TRBV28 with TRBJ2-2; D unclear. The ends were cut back, 1 base at V and 6 bases at J, with 21 bases in the middle. The CDR3 is made up of 18 amino acids. Germline CDR1 reads MDHEN; CDR2 reads SYDVKM.

The rearrangement joins TRBV10-3 to TRBJ1-2, with D possibly TRBD1 on 5 matching bases. Germline assignment: CDR1 ENHRY and CDR2 SYGVKD. This CDR3 has 13 residues. With 2 bases removed from V and 4 bases from J, the gap between germline ends came to 8 bases. The CDR3: CAISEEGIYGYTF. CDR3 bases: TGTGCCATCAGTGAGGAGGGGATCTATGGCTACACCTTC.

The chain couples TRBV5-1 to TRBJ2-2; 14 bases align to TRBD2. The trim removed 3 bases at V and 2 bases at J, leaving 9 bases unmatched. CDR1 SGHRS and CDR2 YFSETQ come from the germline V gene. This CDR3 region has 19 residues. The CDR3 DNA reads TGCGCCAGCAGCTCCCCGGGACTAGCGGGGGAGATAAACACCGGGGAGCTGTTTTTT. The encoded protein is CASSSPGLAGEINTGELFF.

The chain recombines TRBV6-1 with TRBJ2-7; unclear D gene. CDR1 MNHNS and CDR2 SASEGT come from the germline V gene. The CDR3 is 14 residues long. The ends were cut back, 8 bases at V and 0 bases at J, with 14 bases in the middle. CDR3 in DNA: TGTGCCAGCTCCGGCGGTGGCAGCTCCTACGAGCAGTACTTC. This sequence encodes CASSGGGSSYEQYF.